Below are 10 T cell receptor beta chains sequenced from a single sample in a study of a mutant IDH1 vaccine in newly diagnosed glioma. No antigen has been assigned to these receptors. Sample time point: week 5, during vaccination. Mutant IDH1 20-mer peptide, at 300 ug, made up each vaccine dose, with topical imiquimod. Libraries were prepared by immunoSEQ multiplex PCR; TCRdb keeps only in-frame clonotypes and omits some of them. The table includes tens of thousands of clones, around 80% detected once. The specimen was PBMCs, collected from a glioma patient whose treatment included an IDH1 peptide vaccine. The receptors come from a woman aged 40 to 50 with glioma.

The V and J genes are TRBV11-2 and TRBJ2-4, with D maybe TRBD1 (5 bases). Trimming stripped 5 bases from V and 8 bases from J, with 16 bases between. The germline CDR1 and CDR2 sequences are SGHAT and FQNNGV. The CDR3 length is 14 residues. The CDR3 here is CASSGPAGWDIQYF. As DNA, the CDR3 is TGTGCCAGCAGCGGACCAGCAGGGTGGGACATTCAGTACTTC. Looking up the rest from reference TRBV11-2 and TRBJ2-4 gives the full variable domain: EAGVAQSPRYKIIEKRQSVAFWCNPISGHATLYWYQQILGQGPKLLIQFQNNGVVDDSQLPKDRFSAERLKGVDSTLKIQPAKLEDSAVYLCASSGPAGWDIQYFGAGTRLSVL.

V usage is TRBV29-1 and J usage is TRBJ2-7, with a possible D match to TRBD2 (5 bases). The germline CDR1 and CDR2 sequences are SQVTM and ANQGSEA. Trimming cost V 7 bases and J 5 bases, with 15 bases left between them. The CDR3 has 12 amino acids. The CDR3 DNA is TGCAGCGCCCTGGCCGGGGAACACGAGCAGTACTTC. It yields the protein CSALAGEHEQYF.

The count of this clone is one. This chain uses TRBV29-1 with TRBJ2-3; 8 bases match TRBD2. CDR1 is SQVTM, CDR2 ANQGSEA, per germline. The CDR3 totals 15 residues. CDR3 DNA: TGCGCCGCCCCGGGGGGGCCTTCTAGCACAGATACGCAGTATTTT. This codes for CAAPGGPSSTDTQYF.

This clone came up a few times. V is TRBV30 and J is TRBJ2-2; D is unresolved. The CDR3 extends over 11 amino acids. The germline V gene encodes CDR1 GTSNPN and CDR2 SVGIG (reference sequence). V was trimmed by 2 bases and J by 6 bases, leaving 4 bases between them. The CDR3 sequence is CAWSQPGELFF. The CDR3 DNA reads TGTGCCTGGAGTCAGCCCGGGGAGCTGTTTTTT.

The gene calls are TRBV5-1 and TRBJ2-6; perhaps TRBD2 as D (5 bases). Germline V gene sequence: CDR1 SGHRS, CDR2 YFSETQ. V was shortened by 0 bases and J by 2 bases, with 9 bases between the two germline ends. The CDR3 extends over 16 amino acids. CDR3 DNA sequence: TGCGCCAGCAGCTTGGAAATCGGGGCTGGGGCCAACGTCCTGACTTTC. Translated, it gives CASSLEIGAGANVLTF.

The chain links TRBV6-1 to TRBJ2-7; 7 nucleotides line up with TRBD1. There are 14 residues in the CDR3. Germline CDR1 and CDR2: MNHNS and SASEGT. Trimming at V came to 0 bases and at J to 4 bases, leaving 3 bases not matched to a gene. CDR3 in amino acids: CASSEAYRGYEQYF. The CDR3 nucleotides read TGTGCCAGCAGTGAAGCCTACAGGGGATACGAGCAGTACTTC.

Notes on this clone: The same CDR3 also results from other DNA sequences found in this sample. This chain uses TRBV30 with TRBJ1-1; the D is unclear. V lost 2 bases, J lost 4 bases, and 17 bases lay in between. The CDR3 is 15 amino acids. The germline gives CDR1 GTSNPN, CDR2 SVGIG (reference sequence). The chain's CDR3 is CAWSRTGAGGTEAFF. The CDR3 DNA is TGTGCCTGGAGTAGGACGGGTGCGGGAGGCACTGAAGCTTTCTTT.

The V gene is TRBV20-1, the J gene TRBJ2-7; unclear D gene. V gave up 1 base and J gave up 6 bases, with 7 bases separating them. The CDR3 spans 11 residues. Germline CDR1 DFQATT, CDR2 SNEGSKA (reference sequence). Here the CDR3 reads CSARVGGEQYF. CDR3 DNA sequence: TGCAGTGCTAGAGTCGGCGGCGAGCAGTACTTC.

The rearrangement joins TRBV21-1 to TRBJ2-3; the DNA was not used to check the table's D call, TRBD2. TRBV21-1 is termed a pseudogene. The CDR3 extends over 17 amino acids. The CDR3 DNA reads TGTGCCAGCAGCAGTCTCTTGTGGGGGGAATCGAGTGGTACGCAGTATTTT. As protein: CASSSLLWGESSGTQYF.

V gene TRBV6-1 combines with J gene TRBJ2-5; 7 bases align to TRBD1. Unmatched junction bases numbered 9, after V lost 4 bases and J lost 4 bases. CDR1 is MNHNS and CDR2 is SASEGT in the germline V gene. The CDR3 contains 15 residues. CDR3 region: CASSGSGTAGETQYF. DNA of the CDR3: TGTGCCAGCAGTGGTTCTGGGACAGCAGGAGAGACCCAGTACTTC.